The subject of this entry is one TCR beta chain. This entry is derived from a study of blood T cell repertoires in COVID-19. Overall study context: The samples span acute and convalescent COVID-19 from the United States, Italy and Spain.

Self-reported history from a screening survey and questionnaire set each donor's cohort. Per the original data handling: Researchers report that nucleated cell counts were estimated from reference gene primer amplification. TCRdb's copy holds only in-frame clones and misses some; the assay was immunoSEQ multiplex PCR. V, J and clone size derive from that table, while D and trimming were established from the DNA sequence. The table records more than 150,000 clones, roughly 80% of them present only once. Sequenced: PBMCs or T cells enriched from blood (not recorded which). The receptor was isolated from a woman aged 50 to 60 who had recovered from COVID-19.

This chain's CDR3 is CASSAGQVLGGNQPQHF. DNA of the CDR3: TGTGCCAGTAGTGCGGGACAGGTCTTGGGCGGCAATCAGCCCCAGCATTTT. The J gene is TRBJ1-5, the V gene TRBV19, with 8 bases that match TRBD1. V shed 5 bases and J 2 bases; nucleotides not matched to a gene: 11. The CDR3 consists of 17 residues. Germline values: CDR1 LNHDA, CDR2 SQIVND (reference sequence).